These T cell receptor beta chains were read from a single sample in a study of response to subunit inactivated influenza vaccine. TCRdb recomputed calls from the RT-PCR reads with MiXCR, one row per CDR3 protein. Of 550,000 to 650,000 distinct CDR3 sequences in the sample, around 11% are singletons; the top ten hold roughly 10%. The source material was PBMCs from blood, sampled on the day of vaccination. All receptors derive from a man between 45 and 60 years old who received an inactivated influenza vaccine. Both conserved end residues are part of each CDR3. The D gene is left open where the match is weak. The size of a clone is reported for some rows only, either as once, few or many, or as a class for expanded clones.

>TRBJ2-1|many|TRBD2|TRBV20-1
CSARVGTSAYNEQFF
TGCAGTGCTAGAGTGGGGACTAGCGCCTACAATGAGCAGTTCTTC
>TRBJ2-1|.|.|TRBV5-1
CASSLFGSTSSNNEQFF
TGCGCCAGCAGCTTGTTTGGTTCAACGAGCTCTAACAATGAGCAGTTCTTC
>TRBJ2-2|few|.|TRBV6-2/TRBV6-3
CASTVWSGELFF
TGTGCCAGCACAGTCTGGTCCGGGGAGCTGTTTTTT
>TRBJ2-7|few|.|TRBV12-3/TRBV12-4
CASSPLVGGGATYEQYF
TGTGCCAGCAGTCCCCTTGTCGGTGGGGGGGCTACCTACGAGCAGTACTTC
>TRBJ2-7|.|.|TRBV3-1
CASSQFDGSYEQYF
TGTGCCAGCAGCCAGTTCGACGGGTCCTACGAGCAGTACTTC
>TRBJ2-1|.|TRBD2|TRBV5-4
CASSLASPGGSYNEQFF
TGTGCCAGCAGCTTGGCCTCTCCGGGAGGCTCCTACAATGAGCAGTTCTTC
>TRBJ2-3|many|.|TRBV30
CAWKTLTRGTDTQYF
TGTGCCTGGAAGACTCTCACTCGGGGCACAGATACGCAGTATTTT
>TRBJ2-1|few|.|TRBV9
CASSVGVRTSYNEQFF
TGTGCCAGCAGCGTAGGGGTGCGGACCTCCTACAATGAGCAGTTCTTC
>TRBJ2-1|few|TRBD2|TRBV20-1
CSARGGPSGSVYEQFF
TGCAGTGCTAGAGGGGGCCCTAGCGGGAGCGTCTATGAGCAGTTCTTC
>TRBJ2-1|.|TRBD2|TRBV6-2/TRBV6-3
CASNRLAGGRDEQFF
TGTGCCAGCAATAGACTAGCGGGAGGGAGGGATGAGCAGTTCTTC
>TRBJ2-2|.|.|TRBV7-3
CASSRARVFSGRHNTGELFF
TGTGCCAGCAGCCGTGCCCGGGTTTTTAGTGGGAGGCACAACACCGGGGAGCTGTTTTTT
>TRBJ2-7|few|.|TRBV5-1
CASRVGPLYEQYF
TGCGCCAGCAGAGTAGGACCTCTCTACGAGCAGTACTTC
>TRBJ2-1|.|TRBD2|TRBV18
CASSRTGTSGRNEQFF
TGTGCCAGCTCCCGGACCGGGACTAGCGGGAGGAATGAGCAGTTCTTC
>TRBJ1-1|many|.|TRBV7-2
CASSLETGPFDTEAFF
TGTGCCAGCAGCTTAGAAACAGGTCCCTTCGACACTGAAGCTTTCTTT
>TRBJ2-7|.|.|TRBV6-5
CASSYGFGAYYEQYF
TGTGCCAGCAGTTACGGTTTTGGGGCTTACTACGAGCAGTACTTC
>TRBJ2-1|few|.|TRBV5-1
CASSSSSPTPYNEQFF
TGCGCCAGCAGCTCTAGCAGCCCCACCCCCTACAATGAGCAGTTCTTC
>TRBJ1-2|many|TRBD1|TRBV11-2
CASTRGGQGTYGYTF
TGTGCCAGCACTAGAGGGGGACAGGGGACCTATGGCTACACCTTC
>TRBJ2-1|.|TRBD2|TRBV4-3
CASSQLAGGEDEQFF
TGCGCCAGCAGCCAACTAGCGGGAGGGGAGGATGAGCAGTTCTTC
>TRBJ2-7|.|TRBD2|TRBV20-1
CSATVAGGGYEQYF
TGCAGTGCTACCGTAGCGGGAGGGGGCTACGAGCAGTACTTC
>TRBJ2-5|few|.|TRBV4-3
CASSQDLGGAVTQYF
TGCGCCAGCAGCCAAGATCTGGGTGGGGCTGTGACCCAGTACTTC
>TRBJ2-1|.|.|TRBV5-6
CASSFTYTSINEQFF
TGTGCCAGCAGCTTTACGTATACTAGCATCAATGAGCAGTTCTTC
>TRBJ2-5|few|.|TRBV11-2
CASSLAGGRIF
TGTGCCAGCAGCTTAGCGGGGGGCCGAATTTTC
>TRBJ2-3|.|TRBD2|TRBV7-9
CASSLGEGNTQYF
TGTGCCAGCAGCTTAGGGGAGGGGAATACGCAGTATTTT
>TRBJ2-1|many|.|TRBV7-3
CASSLSGFDNEQFF
TGTGCCAGCAGCTTAAGCGGGTTCGACAATGAGCAGTTCTTC